One sample yielded the 10 T cell receptor beta chains listed below, sequenced in a study of OX40 agonist ivuxolimab in advanced cancers. Assay used: immunoSEQ multiplex PCR; TCRdb lists only in-frame clones, some missing. Counted here are roughly 77,000 clones, roughly 80% occurring once; the ten biggest clones make up around 4.2%. Sequences were derived from CD4+ or CD8+ T cells sorted from blood, sampled in a trial of the OX40 agonist ivuxolimab. These receptors were collected from an adult with an advanced solid tumor such as melanoma, head and neck, liver or kidney cancer.

This chain connects TRBV19 to TRBJ1-1, with D perhaps matching TRBD1 (6 bases). Between the trimmed V and J ends, which lost 3 bases and 4 bases, there was a span of 21 bases. Germline V gene lookup returns CDR1 LNHDA and CDR2 SQIVND (reference sequence). CDR3 length: 17 residues. The CDR3 loop reads CASSMAGGGRAATEAFF. The CDR3 region has the DNA TGTGCCAGTAGTATGGCTGGGGGGGGCAGGGCGGCCACTGAAGCTTTCTTT.

The chain joins TRBV10-3 to TRBJ1-2; D is perhaps TRBD1 (5 bases). CDR1 and CDR2 from the germline V gene are ENHRY and SYGVKD. V gave up 4 bases and J gave up 3 bases, with 15 bases separating them. The length of the CDR3 is 15 residues. The CDR3 loop is CAISARGSQDYGYTF. In DNA, the CDR3 is TGTGCCATCAGTGCAAGGGGCTCACAGGACTATGGCTACACCTTC.

The chain carries TRBV10-3 and TRBJ2-5; TRBD1 matches at 9 bases. CDR1 is ENHRY and CDR2 is SYGVKD in the germline V gene. The CDR3 extends over 15 amino acids. The V and J ends lost 2 bases and 4 bases, in that order; junction bases with no gene match: 5. The CDR3 DNA reads TGTGCCATCAGTGAGGACAGGGGGTACGTAGAGACCCAGTACTTC. Encoded protein: CAISEDRGYVETQYF.

V is TRBV7-3 and J is TRBJ2-1; the match to TRBD1 covers 8 bases. V shed 2 bases, J shed 10 bases, and the junction held 7 bases outside the gene matches. The CDR3 covers 14 residues. CDR1 SGHTA and CDR2 FQGTGA come from the germline V gene. The CDR3: CASSLDQGAREQFF. The CDR3 DNA reads as TGTGCCAGCAGCTTAGATCAGGGGGCACGGGAGCAGTTCTTC.

The V gene is TRBV6-1, the J gene TRBJ1-5; D unclear. V was cut by 2 bases and J by 2 bases, with 10 bases left in between. This CDR3 region has 15 residues. The germline gives CDR1 MNHNS, CDR2 SASEGT. The CDR3: CASSEIRAGNQPQHF. CDR3 nucleotide sequence: TGTGCCAGCAGTGAAATAAGGGCGGGCAATCAGCCCCAGCATTTT.

With respect to this clone: At one boundary the junction diverges from the germline segment, which might be a read error. The rearrangement joins TRBV2 to TRBJ1-1, with D unclear. The CDR3 has 13 residues. Looked up from germline, CDR1 is SNHLY and CDR2 is FYNNEI. The DNA for the CDR3 is TGTGCCAGCAGTGAATTGCGGGCGGGCTTTAATCCTTTT. This codes for CASSELRAGFNPF.

This clone was seen once. The CDR3 nucleotides read TGTGCCAGCAGCTTAAATTTCCTGGGACATCCCACTTGGCAGTTCTTC. Its translation: CASSLNFLGHPTWQFF. The genes are TRBV11-3 and TRBJ2-1; weak D call: TRBD1 (6 bases). From germline, CDR1 is SGHNT and CDR2 YENEEA. V lost 2 bases and J lost 12, with 23 bases in between. The CDR3 spans 16 residues.

The rearrangement uses TRBV25-1 and TRBJ2-5, with 8 bases aligning to TRBD1. V trimming: 0 bases; J trimming: 4 bases; junction bases outside the gene matches: 4. The CDR3 is 15 residues long. Germline values: CDR1 MGHDK, CDR2 SYGVNS. This CDR3 is CASSEYARGPETQYF. For the CDR3, the DNA is TGTGCCAGCAGTGAATACGCCAGGGGGCCAGAGACCCAGTACTTC. Using reference TRBV25-1 and TRBJ2-5 for the parts outside the CDR3, the full variable domain is EADIYQTPRYLVIGTGKKITLECSQTMGHDKMYWYQQDPGMELHLIHYSYGVNSTEKGDLSSESTVSRIRTEHFPLTLESARPSHTSQYLCASSEYARGPETQYFGPGTRLLVL.

The chain employs TRBV5-1 and TRBJ1-1; 10 nucleotides line up with TRBD1. Germline CDR1 reads SGHRS; CDR2 reads YFSETQ. This CDR3 comprises 14 residues. With V trimmed by 4 bases and J by 5 bases, 5 bases remained unmatched. CDR3 coding DNA: TGCGCCAGCAGCGAGACAGGGGGCCGGACTGAAGCTTTCTTT. As protein: CASSETGGRTEAFF. Using reference TRBV5-1 and TRBJ1-1 for the parts outside the CDR3, the full variable domain is KAGVTQTPRYLIKTRGQQVTLSCSPISGHRSVSWYQQTPGQGLQFLFEYFSETQRNKGNFPGRFSGRQFSNSRSEMNVSTLELGDSALYLCASSETGGRTEAFFGQGTRLTVV.

This chain links TRBV25-1 with TRBJ1-2, with 7 positions matching TRBD1. The CDR3 is 15 residues long. The junction had 8 bases not matched to a gene; V was cut back by 5 bases and J by 2 bases. Germline V lookup: CDR1 MGHDK, CDR2 SYGVNS. This CDR3 reads CASSPPGQLNYGYTF. CDR3 sequence (DNA): TGTGCCAGCAGTCCCCCGGGACAGCTGAACTATGGCTACACCTTC.